This T cell receptor (beta chain) was identified during a study of cytomegalovirus exposure and HLA in healthy donors. Study-level results: The study found most TCR sequences rare, yet found some public TCRs in many donors.

This clone has only one observation. Antigen: not known. Just one base apart from a much larger clone, this may be a read error. This CDR3 contains 13 residues. CDR1 and CDR2 from the germline V gene are SGHRS and YFSETQ. V dropped 0 bases and J dropped 2 bases, with 6 bases sitting between them. The method was immunoSEQ multiplex PCR; TCRdb's version includes in-frame clones alone and lacks a portion of them. Of over 110,000 clones listed, around 86% are singletons. This receptor was taken from a man younger than 35 in good health and CMV-seropositive. Sequencing used PBMCs. This chain uses TRBV5-1 with TRBJ2-7, with D possibly TRBD1 on 5 matching bases. The CDR3 here is CASSLEGTYEQYF. CDR3 bases: TGCGCCAGCAGCTTGGAGGGGACCTACGAGCAGTACTTC.